Listed below are T cell receptor beta chains from one sample, sequenced in a study of shared clonotypes between healthy human individuals. Libraries were prepared by immunoSEQ multiplex PCR; TCRdb keeps only in-frame clonotypes and omits some of them. The profile shows around 1.6 million clones, 95% to 99% of them singletons. The material sequenced was naive CD4+ T cells sorted from blood. These receptors came from a man aged 30 to 39 in good health. Each CDR3 is given with its conserved first and last residue. A D gene is named only where the DNA matches it firmly. Clone size is shown for a subset of rows, as once, few, many or a class of expanded clone.

cdr3_length clone_size j_call d_call v_call cdr3_nt cdr3_aa
16 - TRBJ2-7 TRBD1 TRBV5-4 TGTGCCAGCAGCTTGGGGCCGGGACAGGGAGGCTACGAGCAGTACTTC CASSLGPGQGGYEQYF
15 - TRBJ2-7 - TRBV10-2 TGCGCCAGCGCCTTGGGTGCAGGCCTGACTTACGAGCAGTACTTC CASALGAGLTYEQYF
15 once TRBJ1-5 TRBD1 TRBV30 TGTGCCTGGAGTGTCGCCGGGACAGTAAATCAGCCCCAGCATTTT CAWSVAGTVNQPQHF
19 - TRBJ2-6 - TRBV18 TGTGCCAGCTCAACAACCGGTGGGACACCCTCACCTGGGGCCAACGTCCTGACTTTC CASSTTGGTPSPGANVLTF
11 - TRBJ2-3 - TRBV6-4 TGTGCCAGCAGTGTAAAAGATACGCAGTATTTT CASSVKDTQYF
12 - TRBJ2-2 - TRBV30 TGTGCCCGAGAGGGAAGTGCCGGGGAGCTGTTTTTT CAREGSAGELFF
15 - TRBJ2-3 TRBD1 TRBV10-3 TGTGCCATCCGAACGGCGGGACAGGGTGCAGATACGCAGTATTTT CAIRTAGQGADTQYF
17 - TRBJ2-7 - TRBV10-1 TGCGCCAGCAGCCAAAAAACAGGCCATAGGGGCTCCTACGAGCAGTACTTC CASSQKTGHRGSYEQYF
13 - TRBJ2-1 - TRBV14 TGTGCCAGCAGCCAAGAGCTCGGGGCTGAGCAGTTCTTC CASSQELGAEQFF
14 - TRBJ2-3 - TRBV5-1 TGCGCCAGCAGCTTGGGATTGTCTGGGGATACGCAGTATTTT CASSLGLSGDTQYF
13 - TRBJ1-1 - TRBV2 TGTGCCGGAAAGACAGATATGAACACTGAAGCTTTCTTT CAGKTDMNTEAFF
14 - TRBJ2-7 - TRBV6-5 TGTGCCAGCAGTTACCCGGGGAGCTCCTACGAGCAGTACTTC CASSYPGSSYEQYF
15 - TRBJ2-1 - TRBV28 TGTGCCAGCAGTTTGGTAGGGTTAGAATCGAATGAGCAGTTCTTC CASSLVGLESNEQFF
15 - TRBJ2-1 TRBD2 TRBV9 TGTGCCAGCAGCGTAGGACTAGCGGGAGGGGCTGAGCAGTTCTTC CASSVGLAGGAEQFF
16 - TRBJ2-2 - TRBV29-1 TGCAGCGCCCCACTGGGGGGCGGGACGAACACCGGGGAGCTGTTTTTT CSAPLGGGTNTGELFF
15 - TRBJ2-2 - TRBV4-3 TGCGCCAGCAGCCAAGAAATAGCGACTTCCGGGGAGCTGTTTTTT CASSQEIATSGELFF
16 - TRBJ2-3 TRBD2 TRBV5-8 TGTGCCAGCAGCTTGGGGACTAGCGGGAGCATAGATACGCAGTATTTT CASSLGTSGSIDTQYF
13 - TRBJ2-7 - TRBV6-6 TGTGCCAGCCGGACCGGGGTTACCTACGAGCAGTACTTC CASRTGVTYEQYF
14 - TRBJ2-7 TRBD1 TRBV19 TGTGCCAGCGGGGACAGGGGGCATGGCTACGAGCAGTACTTC CASGDRGHGYEQYF
14 once TRBJ2-3 TRBD1 TRBV10-3 TGTGCCATCAGCCTACAGGGGGTTGAGGATACGCAGTATTTT CAISLQGVEDTQYF
14 - TRBJ2-5 - TRBV10-3 TGTGCCATCAGTGACCAAAGAGAATCAGAGACCCAGTACTTC CAISDQRESETQYF
17 - TRBJ2-5 TRBD1 TRBV7-2 TGTGCCAGCAGCTTTCGGACAGGTATCATCCCACAAGAGACCCAGTACTTC CASSFRTGIIPQETQYF
15 - TRBJ2-1 - TRBV7-2 TGTGCCAGCAGCCAAGCGGTAAGCTCCTACAATGAGCAGTTCTTC CASSQAVSSYNEQFF
16 once TRBJ2-3 TRBD2 TRBV30 TGTGCCTGGAGTCTTGAGCGGGAGGTAAGGACAGATACGCAGTATTTT CAWSLEREVRTDTQYF
14 once TRBJ2-3 - TRBV7-7 TGTGCTAGCAGCCCCGGGATAGGTACAGATACGCAGTATTTT CASSPGIGTDTQYF
13 - TRBJ2-1 - TRBV4-3 TGCGCCAGCAGCCAAGTCACTAACAATGAGCAGTTCTTC CASSQVTNNEQFF
15 - TRBJ2-1 - TRBV7-6 TGTGCCAGCAGGCCGCGGGGACTTGGGCACAATGAGCAGTTCTTC CASRPRGLGHNEQFF
15 - TRBJ1-5 - TRBV10-2 TGCGCCAGCAGTGAGTCGGGGGTCTCGGATCAGCCCCAGCATTTT CASSESGVSDQPQHF
13 - TRBJ1-4 - TRBV21-1 TGTGCCAGCACCCCTTGGAACACTGAGAAACTGTTTTTT CASTPWNTEKLFF
12 - TRBJ1-1 - TRBV6-6 TGTGCCAGCATGTGGACAAACACTGAAGCTTTCTTT CASMWTNTEAFF
11 - TRBJ1-2 - TRBV28 TGTGCCAGCAGTTTATCCGGGACGAGTACCTTC CASSLSGTSTF
16 - TRBJ2-7 - TRBV7-2 TGTGCCAGCAGCCCCGGACAGCCGATCTATTCGTACGAGCAGTACTTC CASSPGQPIYSYEQYF
13 once TRBJ1-3 - TRBV18 TGTGCCAGCTCTCCCGGACACAGAAACACCATATATTTT CASSPGHRNTIYF